This T cell receptor (beta chain) originates from a study of blood T cell repertoires in COVID-19. This CDR3 is built from 16 residues. Per germline, CDR1 MGHRA and CDR2 YSYEKL. The trim removed 4 bases at V and 5 bases at J, leaving 7 bases unmatched. The table came from immunoSEQ multiplex PCR; TCRdb's copy has only in-frame clones and leaves some out. The repertoire includes 400,000 or so clones, around 87% of them detected once, and under 3% sits in the top ten. What was sequenced was peripheral blood. This sequence joins TRBV4-1 and TRBJ2-1; 11 bases agree with TRBD2. The receptor was derived from a human donor in a cohort sampled during active COVID-19. The CDR3, as DNA: TGCGCCAGCAGCCGGAGAACTAGCGGGAGTAACAATGAGCAGTTCTTC. Protein product: CASSRRTSGSNNEQFF.